One T cell receptor beta chain is described in this entry. Source study methods: Scientists estimated how many nucleated cells there were by amplifying reference gene primers. Profiling relied on immunoSEQ multiplex PCR, and the TCRdb table lists in-frame clones only, not all of them. D and trimming were read from the DNA, whereas the V and J calls and clone size are those reported in that table. The data show roughly 140,000 clones, roughly 87% seen once. This sample was taken from a study of blood T cell repertoires in COVID-19. At the level of the study: T cells, B-cell-depleted T cells, or PBMCs supplied cDNA or gDNA.

Sequencing was performed on peripheral blood. This TCR came from a man aged 65 to 79 with acute or convalescent COVID-19.

The CDR3 region is CASSEALGTGVGYTF. The CDR3 region has the DNA TGTGCCAGCAGTGAAGCCCTCGGGACAGGAGTTGGCTACACCTTC. V and J are TRBV2 and TRBJ1-2, with 8 bases lining up with TRBD1. The CDR3 loop spans 15 amino acids. Looked up from germline, CDR1 is SNHLY and CDR2 is FYNNEI. V gave up 0 bases and J gave up 7 bases; unmatched junction bases: 7.